One sample yielded the 9 T cell receptor beta chains listed below, sequenced in a study of shared clonotypes between healthy human individuals. The method was immunoSEQ multiplex PCR; TCRdb's version includes in-frame clones alone and lacks a portion of them. The sample has approximately 500,000 clones, over 75% seen once; the top ten hold over 9.5%. Sequencing was done on a sample of PBMCs. The receptors here all came from a woman between 40 and 50 years old in good health. Some clones in this sample may be carry-over from other donors' samples.

The CDR3 region is CASSSRFWALPAYSNQPQHF. CDR3 coding DNA: TGTGCCAGCAGCTCCCGTTTTTGGGCGCTGCCAGCTTATAGCAATCAGCCCCAGCATTTT. This chain uses TRBV13 with TRBJ1-5; D is undetermined. The CDR3 covers 20 residues. Trimming took off 4 bases at V and 0 bases at J, with 25 bases between the two ends. Germline lookup yields CDR1 PRHDT and CDR2 FYEKMQ (reference sequence).

The chain couples TRBV15 to TRBJ2-7, with 7 positions matching TRBD1. The V segment lost 3 bases and the J segment 9 bases; nucleotides outside the gene matches: 14. The CDR3 length is 15 residues. CDR1 and CDR2 from the germline V gene are LNHNV and YYDKDF (reference sequence). CDR3 in amino acids: CATSRGGQADVLQYF. The CDR3 DNA sequence: TGTGCCACCAGCAGGGGTGGACAGGCCGATGTGTTGCAGTACTTC. Looking up the rest from reference TRBV15 and TRBJ2-7 gives the full variable domain: DAMVIQNPRYQVTQFGKPVTLSCSQTLNHNVMYWYQQKSSQAPKLLFHYYDKDFNNEADTPDNFQSRRPNTSFCFLDIRSPGLGDTAMYLCATSRGGQADVLQYFGPGTRLTVT.

The chain is built from TRBV11-2 and TRBJ1-1, with D perhaps matching TRBD1 (5 bases). The CDR3 sequence is 15 residues long. CDR1 is SGHAT and CDR2 is FQNNGV in the germline V gene. Trimming left V 4 bases short and J 2 bases short, with 14 bases between. CDR3 residues: CASSSRGRGNTEAFF. CDR3 nucleotide sequence: TGTGCCAGCAGCTCCCGTGGTAGGGGAAACACTGAAGCTTTCTTT.

V is TRBV7-8 and J is TRBJ2-3; D unresolved. Germline V lookup: CDR1 SGHVS, CDR2 FQNEAQ. Trimming stripped 2 bases from V and 4 bases from J, with 10 bases between. CDR3 size: 14 residues. The CDR3 DNA follows: TGTGCCAGCAGCTTATACCGGTGGGCAGATACGCAGTATTTT. This codes for CASSLYRWADTQYF.

The V and J genes are TRBV6-1 and TRBJ2-7; the D gene could be TRBD1 or TRBD2 (6 bases each). The germline V gene has CDR1 MNHNS and CDR2 SASEGT. This CDR3 comprises 13 residues. V was pared by 6 bases and J by 2 bases, with 11 bases between. As DNA, the CDR3 is TGTGCCAGCAGGCGGGACAATGCCTACGAGCAGTACTTC. Amino acid sequence: CASRRDNAYEQYF.

This chain links TRBV19 with TRBJ1-2; tentatively, D is TRBD1 (6 bases). Germline loops: CDR1 LNHDA, CDR2 SQIVND (reference sequence). The CDR3 sequence is 15 residues long. The V gene lost 6 bases and the J gene lost 8 bases, with 22 bases spanning the gap. The CDR3 reads CASRETDTTGRGYTF. In nucleotides, the CDR3 is TGTGCCAGTAGAGAGACAGACACGACAGGTCGCGGCTACACCTTC.

This sequence joins TRBV7-2 and TRBJ2-3; D is perhaps TRBD2 (5 bases). Trimming stripped 7 bases from V and 4 bases from J, with 18 bases between. This CDR3 has 15 residues. Germline values: CDR1 SGHTA, CDR2 FQGNSA. The CDR3: CASILLLGGADTQYF. The CDR3 DNA reads TGTGCCAGCATCCTACTACTAGGAGGCGCAGATACGCAGTATTTT.

The V gene is TRBV11-2, the J gene TRBJ2-7; 9 nucleotides line up with TRBD1. The CDR3 length is 15 residues. Germline V gene sequence: CDR1 SGHAT, CDR2 FQNNGV. Unmatched junction bases numbered 9, after V lost 7 bases and J lost 2 bases. CDR3 sequence reads: CASTLTGGDPYEQYF. The CDR3 DNA sequence: TGTGCCAGCACCCTTACAGGGGGCGATCCCTACGAGCAGTACTTC. Looking up the rest from reference TRBV11-2 and TRBJ2-7 gives the full variable domain: EAGVAQSPRYKIIEKRQSVAFWCNPISGHATLYWYQQILGQGPKLLIQFQNNGVVDDSQLPKDRFSAERLKGVDSTLKIQPAKLEDSAVYLCASTLTGGDPYEQYFGPGTRLTVT.

This sequence joins TRBV5-5 and TRBJ1-4; no clear D gene. The CDR3 totals 13 residues. With 2 bases removed from V and 8 bases from J, the gap between germline ends came to 10 bases. Germline V CDR1 and CDR2: SGHKS, YYEKEE (reference sequence). CDR3 loop: CASSLEVVEKLFF. CDR3 nucleotide sequence: TGTGCCAGCAGCTTAGAGGTGGTGGAAAAACTGTTTTTT.